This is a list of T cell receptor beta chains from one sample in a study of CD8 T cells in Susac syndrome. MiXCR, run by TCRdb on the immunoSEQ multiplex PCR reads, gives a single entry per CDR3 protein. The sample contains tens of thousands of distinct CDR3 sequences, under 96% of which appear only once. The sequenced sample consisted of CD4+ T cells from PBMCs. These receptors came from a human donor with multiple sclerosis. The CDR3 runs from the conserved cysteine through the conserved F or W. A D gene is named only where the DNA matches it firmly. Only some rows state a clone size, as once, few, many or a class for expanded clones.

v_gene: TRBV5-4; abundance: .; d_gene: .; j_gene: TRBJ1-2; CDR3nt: TGTGCCAGCAGCTTGGAGGGGGTAAATGGCTACACCTTC; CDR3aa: CASSLEGVNGYTF
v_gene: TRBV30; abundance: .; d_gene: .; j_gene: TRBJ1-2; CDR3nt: TGTGCCTGGAGACCGGGGGCGAGCTATGGCTACACCTTC; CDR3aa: CAWRPGASYGYTF
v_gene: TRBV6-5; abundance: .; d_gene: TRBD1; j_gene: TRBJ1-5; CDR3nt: TGTGCCAGCAGTTACCGCAGGGGGGCTGATCAGCCCCAGCATTTT; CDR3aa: CASSYRRGADQPQHF
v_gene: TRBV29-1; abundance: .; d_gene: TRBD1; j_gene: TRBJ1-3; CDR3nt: TGCAGCGTCAAACAGGGGTTTGGATACTCTGGAAACACCATATATTTT; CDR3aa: CSVKQGFGYSGNTIYF
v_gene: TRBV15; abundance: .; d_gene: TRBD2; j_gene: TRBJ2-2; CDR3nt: TGTGCCACCAGCAGAGACCGAACTAGCGGGGTATCCGGGGAGCTGTTTTTT; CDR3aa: CATSRDRTSGVSGELFF
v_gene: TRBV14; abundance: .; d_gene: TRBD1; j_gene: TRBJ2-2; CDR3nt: TGTGCCAGCAGCCAAGTGTCAGGGGGCAACACCGGGGAGCTGTTTTTT; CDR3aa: CASSQVSGGNTGELFF
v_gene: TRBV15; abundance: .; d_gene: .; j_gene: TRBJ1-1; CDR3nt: TGTGCCACCAGCAGAGTGGGGGCTCTGAACACTGAAGCTTTCTTT; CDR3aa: CATSRVGALNTEAFF
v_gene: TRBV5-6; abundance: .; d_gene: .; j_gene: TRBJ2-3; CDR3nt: TGTGCCAGCAGCTTGCGGCGGGGATTCACAGATACGCAGTATTTT; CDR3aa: CASSLRRGFTDTQYF
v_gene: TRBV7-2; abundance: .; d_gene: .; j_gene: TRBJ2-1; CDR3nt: TGTGCCAGCAGCTTAAGAGGGGGGCATGAGCAGTTCTTC; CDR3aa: CASSLRGGHEQFF
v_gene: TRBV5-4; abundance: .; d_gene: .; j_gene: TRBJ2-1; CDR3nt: TGTGCCAGCAGCTTGGATGCCAGGGCCAATGAGCAGTTCTTC; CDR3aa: CASSLDARANEQFF
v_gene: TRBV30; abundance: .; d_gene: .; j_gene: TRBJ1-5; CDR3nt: TGTGCCTATGAAAGGGGGAGCAATCAGCCCCAGCATTTT; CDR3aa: CAYERGSNQPQHF
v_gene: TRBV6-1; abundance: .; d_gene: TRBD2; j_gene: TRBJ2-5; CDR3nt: TGTGCCAGCAGGTCGACGGGCGGGGGGTACCAAGAGACCCAGTACTTC; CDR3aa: CASRSTGGGYQETQYF
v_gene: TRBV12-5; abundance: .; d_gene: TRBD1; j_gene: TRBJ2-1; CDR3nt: TGTGCTAGTGCCCCGGGACAGGCGTACAATGAGCAGTTCTTC; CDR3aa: CASAPGQAYNEQFF
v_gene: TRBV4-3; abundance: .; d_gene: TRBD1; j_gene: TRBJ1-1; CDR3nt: TGCGCCAGCAGCCACCTCACACAGGGGACCACTGAAGCTTTCTTT; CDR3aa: CASSHLTQGTTEAFF
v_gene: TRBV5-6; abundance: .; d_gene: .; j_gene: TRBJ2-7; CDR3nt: TGTGCCAGCAGCCCCCTGGGGCCGTACGAGCAGTACTTC; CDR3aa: CASSPLGPYEQYF
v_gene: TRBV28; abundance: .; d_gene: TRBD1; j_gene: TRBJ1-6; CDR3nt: TGTGCCGGACAGGGGGGGTATAATTCACCCCTCCACTTT; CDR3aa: CAGQGGYNSPLHF
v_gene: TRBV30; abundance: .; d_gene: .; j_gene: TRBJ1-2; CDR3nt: TGTGCCTCCCATGGGGGGTCGGGCTACACCTTC; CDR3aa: CASHGGSGYTF
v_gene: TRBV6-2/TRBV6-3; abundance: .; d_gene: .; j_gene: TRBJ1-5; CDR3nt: TGTGCCAGCAGTTACATGGGGCCAAATGGCAATCAGCCCCAGCATTTT; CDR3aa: CASSYMGPNGNQPQHF
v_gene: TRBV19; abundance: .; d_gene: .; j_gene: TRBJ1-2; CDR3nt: TGTGCCAGTAGTAGGGGGAACTATGGCTACACCTTC; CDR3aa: CASSRGNYGYTF
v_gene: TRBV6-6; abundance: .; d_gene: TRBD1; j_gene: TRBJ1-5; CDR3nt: TGTGCCAGCAGTCAGGGGGGAAATCGACAGCCCCAGCATTTT; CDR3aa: CASSQGGNRQPQHF
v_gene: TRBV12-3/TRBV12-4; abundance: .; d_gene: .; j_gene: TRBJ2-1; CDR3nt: TGTGCCAGCAGTTTAGTACAGGACTACAATGAGCAGTTCTTC; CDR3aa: CASSLVQDYNEQFF
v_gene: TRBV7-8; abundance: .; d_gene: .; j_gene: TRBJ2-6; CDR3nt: TGTGCCAGCAGCTTTCGGGGGGCCAACGTCCTGACTTTC; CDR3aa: CASSFRGANVLTF
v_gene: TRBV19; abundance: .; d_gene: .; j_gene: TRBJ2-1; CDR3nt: TGTGCCAGTAGTATAGGCCCGGGGCGGGGACCCTACAATGAGCAGTTCTTC; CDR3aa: CASSIGPGRGPYNEQFF
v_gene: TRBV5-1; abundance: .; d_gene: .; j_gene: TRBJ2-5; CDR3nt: TGCGCCAGCAGCTTGGACAGACCAGAGACCCAGTACTTC; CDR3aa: CASSLDRPETQYF
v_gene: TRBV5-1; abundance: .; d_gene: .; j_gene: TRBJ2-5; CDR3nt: TGCGCCAGCAGCTTGGTGGCTACCCAAGAGACCCAGTACTTC; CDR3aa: CASSLVATQETQYF
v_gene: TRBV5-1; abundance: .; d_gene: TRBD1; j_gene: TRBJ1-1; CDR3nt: TGCGCCAGCAGCTCCCGGACAGGGCAATGGGAAGCTTTCTTT; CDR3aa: CASSSRTGQWEAFF
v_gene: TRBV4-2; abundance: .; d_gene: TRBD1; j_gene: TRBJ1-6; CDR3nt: TGTGCCAGCAGTTACGTTCCGGGACAGGGCACTTCACCCCTCCACTTT; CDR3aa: CASSYVPGQGTSPLHF
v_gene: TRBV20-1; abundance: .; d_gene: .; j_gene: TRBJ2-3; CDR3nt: TGCAGTGCTCACCTTAGTCGCACAGATACGCAGTATTTT; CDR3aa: CSAHLSRTDTQYF
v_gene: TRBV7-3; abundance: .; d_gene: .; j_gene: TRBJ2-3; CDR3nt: TGTGCCAGCAGCTTAAGCCCCCCGGGTACGCAGTATTTT; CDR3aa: CASSLSPPGTQYF
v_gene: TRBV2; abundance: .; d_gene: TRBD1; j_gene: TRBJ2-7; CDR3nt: TGTGCCAGCAGCAACCGGGACAGCTCCTACGAGCAGTACTTC; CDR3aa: CASSNRDSSYEQYF
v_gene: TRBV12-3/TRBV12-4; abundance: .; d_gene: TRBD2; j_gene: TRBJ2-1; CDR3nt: TGTGCCAGCAGTTTAAGGTCTCGCGGGGGGGCCGGGGAGCAGTTCTTC; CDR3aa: CASSLRSRGGAGEQFF
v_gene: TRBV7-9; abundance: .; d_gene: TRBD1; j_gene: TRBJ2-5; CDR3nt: TGTGCCAGCAGCTTAATGACAGGGGGAGAGACCCAGTACTTC; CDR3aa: CASSLMTGGETQYF
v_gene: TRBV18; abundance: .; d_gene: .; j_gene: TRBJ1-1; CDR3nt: TGTGCCAGCTCACAGAACACAGGGGAAGCTTTCTTT; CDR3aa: CASSQNTGEAFF
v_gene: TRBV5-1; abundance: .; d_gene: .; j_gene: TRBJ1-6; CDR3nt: TGCGCCAGCAGCAACCTGGATCTAAATTCACCCCTCCACTTT; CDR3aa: CASSNLDLNSPLHF
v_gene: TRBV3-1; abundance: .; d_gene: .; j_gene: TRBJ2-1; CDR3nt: TGTGCCAGCAGCCAGTACAGGACGTCCTACAATGAGCAGTTCTTC; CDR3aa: CASSQYRTSYNEQFF
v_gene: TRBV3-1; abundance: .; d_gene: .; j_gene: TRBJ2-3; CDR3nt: TGTGCCAGCAGCGCTCTCCAATTAACAGATACGCAGTATTTT; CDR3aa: CASSALQLTDTQYF
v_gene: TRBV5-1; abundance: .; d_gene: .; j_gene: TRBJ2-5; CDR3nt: TGCGCCAGCAGCTTGGCGGCAGGGGCGCGGGAGACCCAGTACTTC; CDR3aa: CASSLAAGARETQYF
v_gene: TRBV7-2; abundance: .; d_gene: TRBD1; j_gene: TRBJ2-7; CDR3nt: TGTGCCAGCAGCTCGGGACAGTTATCCTCCTACGAGCAGTACTTC; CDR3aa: CASSSGQLSSYEQYF
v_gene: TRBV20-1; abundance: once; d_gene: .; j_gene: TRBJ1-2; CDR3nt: TGCAGTGCTAGATTGGACGGCCTGTATGGCTACACCTTC; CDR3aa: CSARLDGLYGYTF
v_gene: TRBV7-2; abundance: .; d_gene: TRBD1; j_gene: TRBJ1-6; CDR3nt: TGTGCCAGCAGAACTATAACAGGGGCCTATTCACCCCTCCACTTT; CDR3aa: CASRTITGAYSPLHF
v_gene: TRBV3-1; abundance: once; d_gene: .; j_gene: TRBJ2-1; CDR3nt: TGTGCCAGCAGCCAGTCGCTGGCCTACAATGAGCAGTTCTTC; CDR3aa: CASSQSLAYNEQFF
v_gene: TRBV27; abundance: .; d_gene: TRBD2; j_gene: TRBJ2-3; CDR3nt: TGTGCCAGCAGTCTTCGGACTAGCGGGTCGTCTGATACGCAGTATTTT; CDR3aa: CASSLRTSGSSDTQYF
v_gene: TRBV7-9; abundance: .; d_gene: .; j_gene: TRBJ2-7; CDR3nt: TGTGCCAGCAGCTTGACAGAGTTCTACGAGCAGTACTTC; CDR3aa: CASSLTEFYEQYF
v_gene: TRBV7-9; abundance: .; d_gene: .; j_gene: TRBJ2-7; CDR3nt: TGTGCCAGCAGCTCCGACGGAGGGGGCAGCTCCTACGAGCAGTACTTC; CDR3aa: CASSSDGGGSSYEQYF
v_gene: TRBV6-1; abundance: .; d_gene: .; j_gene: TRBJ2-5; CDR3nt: TGTGCCAGCAGTGAACGTGGCCTTCCTAAAGAGACCCAGTACTTC; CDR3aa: CASSERGLPKETQYF
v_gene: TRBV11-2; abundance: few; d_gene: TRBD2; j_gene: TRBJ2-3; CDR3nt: TGTGCCAGCAGCTTAGCGGGGGGGCGAGGAGATACGCAGTATTTT; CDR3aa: CASSLAGGRGDTQYF
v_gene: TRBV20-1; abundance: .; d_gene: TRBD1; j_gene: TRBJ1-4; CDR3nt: TGCAGTGCTAGAGCACCCGGGACAGGGTTTGAAAAACTGTTTTTT; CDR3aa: CSARAPGTGFEKLFF
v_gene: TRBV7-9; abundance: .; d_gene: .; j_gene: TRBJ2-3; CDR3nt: TGTGCCAGCAGTTCAGCGAGGGAAAGCACAGATACGCAGTATTTT; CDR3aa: CASSSARESTDTQYF
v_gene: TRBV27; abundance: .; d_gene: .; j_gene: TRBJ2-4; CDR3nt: TGTGCCAGCAGTTTATCCCGAGGCAATACCAAAAACATTCAGTACTTC; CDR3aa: CASSLSRGNTKNIQYF
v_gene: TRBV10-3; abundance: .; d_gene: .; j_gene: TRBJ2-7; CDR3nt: TGTGCCATCAGTGGGGGGACCGCTACCTACGAGCAGTACTTC; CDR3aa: CAISGGTATYEQYF